Listed below are T cell receptor beta chains from one sample, sequenced in a study of T cell repertoires in cytomegalovirus infection. These receptors' targets are unknown. TCRdb analysed the reads with MiXCR anew, one entry per CDR3 protein. Of just under 500,000 distinct CDR3 sequences in the sample, 33% were seen once. The specimen comprised cultured PBMCs, sampled from culture after CMV antigen stimulation. All receptors come from a human donor in good health (CMV status not recorded). Some clones in this sample may be carry-over from other donors' samples. The CDR3 runs from the conserved cysteine through the conserved F or W. The order of the fields is D gene, V gene, J gene, clone size, CDR3 protein, CDR3 DNA. A D gene is named only where the DNA matches it firmly. Clone sizes are given selectively: once, few, many, or a class where the clone is expanded.

.	TRBV19	TRBJ2-6	.	CASSIREFAGANVLTF	TGTGCCAGTAGTATAAGAGAGTTTGCTGGGGCCAACGTCCTGACTTTC
TRBD1	TRBV12-3/TRBV12-4	TRBJ2-3	few	CASIPRGRGTTDTQYF	TGTGCCAGCATTCCCAGGGGGCGCGGAACTACAGATACGCAGTATTTT
.	TRBV12-3/TRBV12-4	TRBJ2-5	.	CASSGGRQETQYF	TGTGCCAGCAGCGGCGGCAGGCAAGAGACCCAGTACTTC
.	TRBV27	TRBJ1-1	.	CASKQVGTEAFF	TGTGCCAGCAAACAGGTCGGCACTGAAGCTTTCTTT
.	TRBV5-1	TRBJ1-1	few	CASSLGPIRNTEAFF	TGCGCCAGCAGCTTGGGGCCTATAAGGAACACTGAAGCTTTCTTT
TRBD1	TRBV19	TRBJ1-1	few	CASSRGRWTEAFF	TGTGCCAGTTCGAGGGGGCGATGGACTGAAGCTTTCTTT
TRBD1	TRBV19	TRBJ2-7	.	CASNNPWDRSDEQYF	TGTGCCAGCAACAACCCCTGGGACAGGTCCGACGAGCAGTACTTC
.	TRBV19	TRBJ1-5	few	CASSIARDNQPQHF	TGTGCCAGTAGTATAGCCAGGGACAATCAGCCCCAGCATTTT
TRBD2	TRBV7-8	TRBJ2-5	once	CASTEREYGQETQYF	TGTGCCAGCACCGAGCGGGAGTATGGGCAAGAGACCCAGTACTTC
TRBD2	TRBV6-1	TRBJ2-3	.	CASSVPGTSGMAADTQYF	TGTGCCAGCAGTGTCCCCGGGACTAGCGGCATGGCCGCGGATACGCAGTATTTT
.	TRBV24-1	TRBJ2-1	.	CATSDHYNEQFF	TGTGCCACCAGTGACCATTACAATGAGCAGTTCTTC
.	TRBV6-6	TRBJ1-3	few	CASSYGPPEGNTIYF	TGTGCCAGCAGTTACGGTCCCCCAGAGGGAAACACCATATATTTT
TRBD2	TRBV6-1	TRBJ2-5	.	CASRGGWGGDGTQYF	TGTGCCAGCAGGGGGGGGTGGGGAGGGGATGGGACCCAGTACTTC
.	TRBV7-2	TRBJ2-2	.	CASSTSNTGELFF	.
.	TRBV6-5	TRBJ1-3	.	CASRAGSSSGNTIYF	TGTGCCAGCCGAGCAGGGTCGAGCTCTGGAAACACCATATATTTT
TRBD1	TRBV27	TRBJ2-3	few	CLKDILGQPTTTDTQYF	TGTCTCAAAGACATCCTGGGACAGCCTACAACCACAGATACGCAGTATTTT
TRBD2	TRBV7-2	TRBJ2-1	few	CASSPPGTSGRDNEQFF	TGTGCCAGCAGCCCCCCCGGGACTAGCGGGAGGGACAATGAGCAGTTCTTC
.	TRBV6-1	TRBJ2-7	.	CASSASGYRGEQYF	TGTGCCAGCAGTGCGTCAGGGTATCGGGGCGAGCAGTACTTC
.	TRBV4-3	TRBJ2-1	few	CASSQVVAGRSYNEQFF	TGCGCCAGCAGCCAAGTTGTAGCCGGCCGGTCCTACAATGAGCAGTTCTTC
.	TRBV12-3/TRBV12-4	TRBJ1-5	.	CASSFWSGSQPQHF	TGTGCCAGCAGTTTCTGGTCGGGGTCGCAGCCCCAGCATTTT
TRBD2	TRBV7-4	TRBJ2-1	few	CASGTGTSAYNEQFF	TGTGCCAGCGGCACCGGGACTAGCGCTTACAATGAGCAGTTCTTC
TRBD1	TRBV7-2	TRBJ1-4	many	CASSPGQVIEKLFF	TGTGCCAGCAGCCCGGGACAGGTTATTGAAAAACTGTTTTTT
.	TRBV18	TRBJ1-5	.	CASSQGPAENQPQHF	TGTGCCAGCTCACAGGGACCCGCCGAGAATCAGCCCCAGCATTTT
.	TRBV6-2/TRBV6-3	TRBJ1-1	few	CASSYSMPDNTEAFF	TGTGCCAGCAGTTACTCGATGCCCGATAACACTGAAGCTTTCTTT
.	TRBV15	TRBJ2-3	.	CATSTGSSTDTQYF	TGTGCCACCAGCACAGGATCTAGCACAGATACGCAGTATTTT
.	TRBV7-9	TRBJ2-7	.	CASRSGSSYEQYF	TGTGCCAGCAGGTCAGGGAGCTCCTACGAGCAGTACTTC
TRBD2	TRBV7-9	TRBJ2-2	few	CASSLLVGGPDTGELFF	TGTGCCAGCAGCTTACTGGTGGGAGGGCCCGATACCGGGGAGCTGTTTTTT